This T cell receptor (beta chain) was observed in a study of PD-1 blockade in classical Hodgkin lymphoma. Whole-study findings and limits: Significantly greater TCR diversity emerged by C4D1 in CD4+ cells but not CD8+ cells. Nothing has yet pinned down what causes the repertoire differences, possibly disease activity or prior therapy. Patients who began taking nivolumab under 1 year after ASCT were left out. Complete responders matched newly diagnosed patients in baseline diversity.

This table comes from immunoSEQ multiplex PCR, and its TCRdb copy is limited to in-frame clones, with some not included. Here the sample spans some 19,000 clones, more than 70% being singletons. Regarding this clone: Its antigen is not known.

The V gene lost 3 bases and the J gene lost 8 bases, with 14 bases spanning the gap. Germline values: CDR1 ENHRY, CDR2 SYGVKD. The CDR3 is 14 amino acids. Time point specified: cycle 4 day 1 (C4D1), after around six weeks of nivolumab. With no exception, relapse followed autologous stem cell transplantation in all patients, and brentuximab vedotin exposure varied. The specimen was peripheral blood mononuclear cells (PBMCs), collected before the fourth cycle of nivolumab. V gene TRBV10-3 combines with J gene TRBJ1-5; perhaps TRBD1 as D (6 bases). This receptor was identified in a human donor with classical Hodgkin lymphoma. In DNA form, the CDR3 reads TGTGCCATCAGTGATTTGGGGGCTGGGAAGCCCCAGCATTTT. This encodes CAISDLGAGKPQHF.